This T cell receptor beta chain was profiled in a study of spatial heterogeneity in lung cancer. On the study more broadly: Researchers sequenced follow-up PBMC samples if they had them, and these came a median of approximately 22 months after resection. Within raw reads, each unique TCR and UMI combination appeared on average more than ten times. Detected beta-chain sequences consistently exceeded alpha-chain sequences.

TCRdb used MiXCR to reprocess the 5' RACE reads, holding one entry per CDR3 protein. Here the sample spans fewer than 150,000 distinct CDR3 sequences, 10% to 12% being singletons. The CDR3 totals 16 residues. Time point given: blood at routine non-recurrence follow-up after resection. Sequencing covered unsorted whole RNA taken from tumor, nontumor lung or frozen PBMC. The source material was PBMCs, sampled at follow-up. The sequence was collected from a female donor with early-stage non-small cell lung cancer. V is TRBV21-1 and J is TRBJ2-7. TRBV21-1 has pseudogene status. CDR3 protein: CASSRKPQKRSYEQYV. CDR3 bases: TGTGCCAGCAGCCGAAAACCCCAAAAACGCTCCTACGAGCAGTACGTC.